In its sample, the clone carrying this T cell receptor beta chain was seen a few times. Its target is not known. The V end was cut by 6 bases, the J end by 4 bases, with 17 bases between. Germline assignment: CDR1 MNHEY and CDR2 SVGEGT. The CDR3 runs 15 residues. Quantitative molecular-barcoded 5'-RACE generated the TCR beta libraries. TCRdb reanalysed the 5' RACE reads using MiXCR and keeps one entry per CDR3 protein. The sample lists around 150,000 distinct CDR3 sequences; roughly 11% were seen once. The data belong to a study of CD8 T cells in ankylosing spondylitis. Whole-study results and caveats: Those disease-linked clones were CD8+; they were also relatively rare in peripheral blood. Reports say disease-linked clones showed up significantly more in matched ankylosing spondylitis synovial fluid. It appeared that ankylosing spondylitis blood was characterized by a TCR beta motif of 8 or 9 highly homologous variants.

The sequence came from a male donor with ankylosing spondylitis or in good health (not recorded which). The chain employs TRBV6-2 or TRBV6-3 and TRBJ2-3, with a possible D match to TRBD1 (6 bases). Material for sequencing was blood, either unsorted or a sorted T cell fraction (not recorded which). The CDR3 nucleotides read TGTGCCAGCAGCCCGCTTCGGACAGTCCCAGATACGCAGTATTTT. Protein product: CASSPLRTVPDTQYF.